Listed below are T cell receptor beta chains from one sample, sequenced in a study of blood T cell repertoires in COVID-19. Repertoires were generated with immunoSEQ multiplex PCR, while TCRdb's copy carries only in-frame clones and drops some. Of 170,000 or so clones listed, 90% to 95% are singletons. Sequencing was done on a sample of peripheral blood. The receptor set was obtained from a man between 45 and 60 years old with acute or convalescent COVID-19. CDR3s include the opening cysteine and the closing phenylalanine or tryptophan. The D gene is left open where the match is weak. Expanded clones are given a class, and other clones once, few, many or no size at all.

V gene: TRBV28
clone size: -
J gene: TRBJ1-6
D gene: TRBD1
CDR3 protein: CASIRDRNSPLHF
CDR3 DNA: TGTGCCAGCATCCGGGACAGGAATTCACCCCTCCACTTT

V gene: TRBV5-6
clone size: -
J gene: TRBJ2-3
D gene: -
CDR3 protein: CASSLDRTGGNRLLF
CDR3 DNA: TGTGCCAGCAGCTTGGACCGAACCGGCGGCAATCGATTACTTTTT

V gene: TRBV30
clone size: -
J gene: TRBJ1-5
D gene: -
CDR3 protein: CAWSVLQGTQPQHF
CDR3 DNA: TGTGCCTGGAGTGTACTACAGGGAACCCAGCCCCAGCATTTT

V gene: TRBV14
clone size: -
J gene: TRBJ2-5
D gene: -
CDR3 protein: CASSRITDQETQYF
CDR3 DNA: TGTGCCAGCAGCCGGATCACAGACCAAGAGACCCAGTACTTC

V gene: TRBV5-4
clone size: -
J gene: TRBJ2-1
D gene: TRBD2
CDR3 protein: CASRKGLARNYNEQFF
CDR3 DNA: TGTGCCAGCAGGAAAGGACTAGCGAGAAACTACAATGAGCAGTTCTTC

V gene: TRBV2
clone size: few
J gene: TRBJ1-5
D gene: -
CDR3 protein: CASSAVRVGNQPQHF
CDR3 DNA: TGTGCCAGCAGTGCAGTCAGGGTTGGCAATCAGCCCCAGCATTTT

V gene: TRBV11-2
clone size: -
J gene: TRBJ2-7
D gene: TRBD1
CDR3 protein: CASSFSGGAYEQYF
CDR3 DNA: TGTGCCAGCAGCTTTTCAGGGGGAGCATACGAGCAGTACTTC

V gene: TRBV5-1
clone size: -
J gene: TRBJ2-3
D gene: -
CDR3 protein: CASSGGLHTQYF
CDR3 DNA: TGCGCCAGCAGCGGCGGACTACATACGCAGTATTTT

V gene: TRBV30
clone size: -
J gene: TRBJ1-5
D gene: -
CDR3 protein: CAWSVNSNQPQHF
CDR3 DNA: TGTGCCTGGAGTGTTAATAGCAATCAGCCCCAGCATTTT

V gene: TRBV28
clone size: -
J gene: TRBJ2-1
D gene: -
CDR3 protein: CASTHGDSSYNEQFF
CDR3 DNA: TGTGCCAGCACTCATGGGGACTCGTCCTACAATGAGCAGTTCTTC

V gene: TRBV5-1
clone size: -
J gene: TRBJ2-5
D gene: TRBD2
CDR3 protein: CASSSPGGGQETQYF
CDR3 DNA: TGCGCCAGCAGCTCCCCCGGCGGGGGCCAAGAGACCCAGTACTTC

V gene: TRBV30
clone size: -
J gene: TRBJ1-5
D gene: -
CDR3 protein: CAWSGVGFGGNQPQHF
CDR3 DNA: TGTGCCTGGAGTGGGGTCGGGTTCGGTGGCAATCAGCCCCAGCATTTT

V gene: TRBV2
clone size: -
J gene: TRBJ1-6
D gene: -
CDR3 protein: CASSGPLSFSPLHF
CDR3 DNA: TGTGCCAGCAGTGGTCCCCTTTCTTTCTCACCCCTCCACTTT

V gene: TRBV11-2
clone size: -
J gene: TRBJ2-3
D gene: -
CDR3 protein: CASSGVGLATQYF
CDR3 DNA: TGTGCCAGCAGCGGAGTTGGGCTAGCTACCCAGTATTTT

V gene: TRBV27
clone size: -
J gene: TRBJ2-7
D gene: TRBD1
CDR3 protein: CASRQGVEQYF
CDR3 DNA: TGTGCCAGCAGACAGGGGGTCGAGCAGTACTTC

V gene: TRBV3-1/TRBV3-2
clone size: -
J gene: TRBJ2-2
D gene: -
CDR3 protein: CASSQGGGANTGELFF
CDR3 DNA: TGTGCCAGCAGCCAAGGTGGGGGCGCGAACACCGGGGAGCTGTTTTTT

V gene: TRBV10-2
clone size: -
J gene: TRBJ1-5
D gene: -
CDR3 protein: CASTRDTLEQPQHF
CDR3 DNA: TGCGCCAGCACCCGGGACACACTGGAACAGCCCCAGCATTTT

V gene: TRBV10-3
clone size: -
J gene: TRBJ1-5
D gene: TRBD1
CDR3 protein: CAISESRGRGNQPQHF
CDR3 DNA: TGTGCCATCAGTGAGTCCAGGGGGCGTGGGAATCAGCCCCAGCATTTT

V gene: TRBV24-1
clone size: -
J gene: TRBJ1-5
D gene: -
CDR3 protein: CATSRRGASNQPQHF
CDR3 DNA: TGTGCCACCAGTCGACGGGGGGCTAGCAATCAGCCCCAGCATTTT

V gene: TRBV19
clone size: -
J gene: TRBJ2-3
D gene: TRBD2
CDR3 protein: CASSIFLAGITDTQYF
CDR3 DNA: TGTGCCAGTAGTATATTTCTAGCGGGAATCACAGATACGCAGTATTTT

V gene: TRBV27
clone size: -
J gene: TRBJ1-1
D gene: TRBD1
CDR3 protein: CASSLSPDRGGAEAFF
CDR3 DNA: TGTGCCAGCAGTTTATCCCCGGACAGGGGGGGGGCTGAAGCTTTCTTT

V gene: TRBV3-1/TRBV3-2
clone size: -
J gene: TRBJ2-7
D gene: -
CDR3 protein: CASSSASRHEQYF
CDR3 DNA: TGTGCCAGCAGCTCGGCTAGCCGCCACGAGCAGTACTTC

V gene: TRBV2
clone size: -
J gene: TRBJ2-2
D gene: TRBD2
CDR3 protein: CAGDSGESTGELFF
CDR3 DNA: TGTGCCGGGGATAGCGGGGAAAGCACCGGGGAGCTGTTTTTT

V gene: TRBV29-1
clone size: -
J gene: TRBJ2-7
D gene: TRBD2
CDR3 protein: CSVESGASYEQYF
CDR3 DNA: TGCAGCGTTGAGAGCGGGGCCTCCTACGAGCAGTACTTC

V gene: TRBV2
clone size: -
J gene: TRBJ2-7
D gene: -
CDR3 protein: CASSAPYGTTYEQYF
CDR3 DNA: TGTGCCAGCAGTGCCCCTTACGGGACAACTTACGAGCAGTACTTC

V gene: TRBV3-1/TRBV3-2
clone size: -
J gene: TRBJ1-2
D gene: -
CDR3 protein: CASSRSSGYTF
CDR3 DNA: TGTGCCAGCAGTCGTTCGAGTGGCTACACCTTC

V gene: TRBV10-1
clone size: -
J gene: TRBJ2-5
D gene: -
CDR3 protein: CASSESTLGTRETQYF
CDR3 DNA: TGCGCCAGCAGTGAGTCGACGTTGGGGACTCGGGAGACCCAGTACTTC

V gene: TRBV2
clone size: -
J gene: TRBJ2-3
D gene: TRBD2
CDR3 protein: CASSERIQRGQTDTQYF
CDR3 DNA: TGTGCCAGCAGTGAAAGGATCCAGCGGGGGCAGACAGATACGCAGTATTTT

V gene: TRBV7-9
clone size: -
J gene: TRBJ1-2
D gene: -
CDR3 protein: CASSLPPGAGYTF
CDR3 DNA: TGTGCCAGCAGCTTACCCCCAGGGGCTGGCTACACCTTC

V gene: TRBV15
clone size: -
J gene: TRBJ1-1
D gene: -
CDR3 protein: CATSRQVMNTEAFF
CDR3 DNA: TGTGCCACCAGCAGACAGGTCATGAACACTGAAGCTTTCTTT

V gene: TRBV7-8
clone size: -
J gene: TRBJ2-2
D gene: -
CDR3 protein: CASSRGMTAANTGELFF
CDR3 DNA: TGTGCCAGCAGCCGAGGTATGACAGCCGCGAACACCGGGGAGCTGTTTTTT

V gene: TRBV6-5
clone size: once
J gene: TRBJ2-6
D gene: TRBD1
CDR3 protein: CASSFRTGTGANVLTF
CDR3 DNA: TGTGCCAGCAGTTTCCGGACAGGGACTGGGGCCAACGTCCTGACTTTC

V gene: TRBV7-2
clone size: -
J gene: TRBJ2-1
D gene: -
CDR3 protein: CASSTRVRGRNEQFF
CDR3 DNA: TGTGCCAGCAGCACCCGGGTCAGAGGGAGAAATGAGCAGTTCTTC

V gene: TRBV5-5
clone size: -
J gene: TRBJ2-5
D gene: -
CDR3 protein: CASRPSTQETQYF
CDR3 DNA: TGTGCCAGCAGACCATCAACACAAGAGACCCAGTACTTC

V gene: TRBV30
clone size: -
J gene: TRBJ1-6
D gene: -
CDR3 protein: CAWSGRVAYNSPLHF
CDR3 DNA: TGTGCCTGGAGTGGCAGGGTGGCCTATAATTCACCCCTCCACTTT

V gene: TRBV28
clone size: -
J gene: TRBJ2-1
D gene: -
CDR3 protein: CASSAPGSPVDEQFF
CDR3 DNA: TGTGCCAGCAGTGCCCCGGGATCCCCTGTCGATGAGCAGTTCTTC

V gene: TRBV7-9
clone size: -
J gene: TRBJ2-2
D gene: -
CDR3 protein: CASRRGSSGGELFF
CDR3 DNA: TGTGCCAGCCGCCGGGGTAGTAGCGGCGGGGAGCTGTTTTTT